The rows below give T cell receptor beta chains drawn from one sample of a study of OX40 agonist ivuxolimab in advanced cancers. Assay used: immunoSEQ multiplex PCR; TCRdb lists only in-frame clones, some missing. The sample has about 30,000 clones; 70% to 80% are singletons. Source: CD4+ or CD8+ T cells sorted from blood, taken in a trial of the OX40 agonist ivuxolimab. Source of these receptors: an adult with an advanced solid tumor such as melanoma, head and neck, liver or kidney cancer. Each CDR3 is given with its conserved first and last residue. D genes are given only for firm matches. Clone size is shown for a subset of rows, as once, few, many or a class of expanded clone.

CDR3 protein | CDR3 DNA | CDR3 length | D gene | J gene | clone size | V gene
CASRNSGGSSNTGELFF | TGTGCCAGCAGGAACTCGGGGGGATCGTCGAACACCGGGGAGCTGTTTTTT | 17 | TRBD2 | TRBJ2-2 | . | TRBV2
CASRAQGGGQPQHF | TGTGCCAGCAGAGCCCAAGGGGGGGGTCAGCCCCAGCATTTT | 14 | . | TRBJ1-5 | . | TRBV6-5
CASRISGQRDTEAFF | TGTGCCAGCAGAATATCGGGACAGAGGGACACTGAAGCTTTCTTT | 15 | TRBD1 | TRBJ1-1 | . | TRBV2
CASSTGSSGANVLTF | TGTGCCAGCAGTACAGGGTCCTCTGGGGCCAACGTCCTGACTTTC | 15 | . | TRBJ2-6 | . | TRBV6-4
CATSPQAGYGTF | TGTGCCACATCCCCCCAGGCAGGCTACGGGACCTTC | 12 | . | TRBJ1-2 | . | TRBV10-3
CAGSRGTGDSYEQYF | TGTGCCGGCTCACGGGGGACAGGGGACTCCTACGAGCAGTACTTC | 15 | TRBD1 | TRBJ2-7 | . | TRBV18
CASSSGLARTNEQFF | TGTGCCAGCAGCTCCGGACTAGCCCGGACCAATGAGCAGTTCTTC | 15 | TRBD2 | TRBJ2-1 | few | TRBV5-6
CASSTQKGKETQYF | TGTGCCAGCAGCACCCAAAAGGGGAAAGAGACCCAGTACTTC | 14 | . | TRBJ2-5 | . | TRBV5-4
CASLGPQGADYGYTF | TGTGCCAGCCTGGGACCCCAGGGGGCGGACTATGGCTACACCTTC | 15 | TRBD1 | TRBJ1-2 | once | TRBV5-4
CATSREAGGNQPQHF | TGTGCCACCAGCAGAGAGGCGGGGGGCAATCAGCCCCAGCATTTT | 15 | . | TRBJ1-5 | . | TRBV15
CASRGGTSNTGELFF | TGCGCCAGCAGGGGAGGGACTTCGAACACCGGGGAGCTGTTTTTT | 15 | TRBD2 | TRBJ2-2 | . | TRBV5-1
CASSQGVTERVMNTEAFF | TGTGCCAGCAGCCAAGGTGTAACAGAGAGGGTAATGAACACTGAAGCTTTCTTT | 18 | . | TRBJ1-1 | . | TRBV5-4
CASSLGGRETQYF | TGTGCCAGCAGCTTGGGGGGACGGGAGACCCAGTACTTC | 13 | . | TRBJ2-5 | . | TRBV7-8
CASSDSGANVLTF | TGTGCCAGCAGTGACTCTGGGGCCAACGTCCTGACTTTC | 13 | . | TRBJ2-6 | . | TRBV6-4
CASSVGTAGKGYTF | TGTGCCAGCAGCGTAGGGACAGCCGGTAAGGGCTACACCTTC | 14 | . | TRBJ1-2 | . | TRBV9
CASSLAGGGRTEAFF | TGTGCCAGCAGCTTGGCCGGGGGGGGCCGAACTGAAGCTTTCTTT | 15 | . | TRBJ1-1 | once | TRBV5-4
CASSPPGLAGNFKETQYF | TGTGCCAGCTCACCACCGGGACTAGCAGGAAACTTCAAAGAGACCCAGTACTTC | 18 | TRBD2 | TRBJ2-5 | . | TRBV18
CSARTSPYEQYF | TGCAGCGCTAGGACAAGTCCCTACGAGCAGTACTTC | 12 | . | TRBJ2-7 | . | TRBV29-1
CASICTSQSRANVLTF | TGTGCCAGCATCTGTACCTCACAAAGTCGGGCCAACGTCCTGACTTTC | 16 | . | TRBJ2-6 | . | TRBV5-6
CASSLLRWDTQYF | TGTGCCAGCAGTTTATTGAGGTGGGATACGCAGTATTTT | 13 | . | TRBJ2-3 | once | TRBV27
CASSPKIKQGAVGYTF | TGTGCCAGTAGTCCAAAGATAAAACAGGGGGCGGTTGGCTACACCTTC | 16 | TRBD1 | TRBJ1-2 | . | TRBV19
CASGGSSRNSPLHF | TGTGCCAGCGGGGGTTCTTCGAGGAATTCACCCCTCCACTTT | 14 | . | TRBJ1-6 | . | TRBV27
CASSLAGPYNEQFF | TGTGCCAGCAGCTTAGCGGGGCCCTACAATGAGCAGTTCTTC | 14 | . | TRBJ2-1 | . | TRBV7-8
CASSPPREKYGYTF | TGTGCCAGCTCACCACCCAGGGAGAAATATGGCTACACCTTC | 14 | . | TRBJ1-2 | few | TRBV18
CASSGDRGRAEAFF | TGCGCCAGCAGTGGGGACAGGGGTAGGGCTGAAGCTTTCTTT | 14 | TRBD1 | TRBJ1-1 | . | TRBV10-2
CASDSGREQYF | TGTGCCAGTGACAGTGGTAGGGAGCAGTACTTC | 11 | . | TRBJ2-7 | . | TRBV6-6
CASSLGTVEAFF | TGTGCCAGCAGCTTGGGGACAGTTGAAGCTTTCTTT | 12 | . | TRBJ1-1 | . | TRBV5-4
CASSRQGAGSNQPQHF | TGTGCCAGCTCACGCCAGGGGGCCGGAAGCAATCAGCCCCAGCATTTT | 16 | TRBD1 | TRBJ1-5 | . | TRBV18
CAWKGTESYGYTF | TGTGCCTGGAAGGGGACGGAAAGCTATGGCTACACCTTC | 13 | . | TRBJ1-2 | . | TRBV30
CASSVKRDFLWVTDTQYF | TGTGCCAGCAGCGTAAAACGGGACTTCCTCTGGGTTACAGATACGCAGTATTTT | 18 | . | TRBJ2-3 | . | TRBV9
CASSQDHGAEVF | TGTGCCAGCAGCCAAGATCACGGGGCGGAAGTCTTC | 12 | . | TRBJ1-2 | . | TRBV4-2
CAWSVGLPETQYF | TGTGCCTGGAGTGTGGGGCTTCCCGAGACCCAGTACTTC | 13 | . | TRBJ2-5 | once | TRBV30
CASSHLPGSPGGWTGELFF | TGTGCCAGCAGCCACCTCCCGGGATCCCCGGGGGGATGGACCGGGGAGCTGTTTTTT | 19 | TRBD2 | TRBJ2-2 | . | TRBV14
CASSPGQPRDIQYF | TGTGCCAGCTCACCGGGACAGCCAAGGGACATTCAGTACTTC | 14 | TRBD1 | TRBJ2-4 | . | TRBV18